Presented here are 10 T cell receptor beta chains from one specimen sequenced in a study of T cell responses to AZD1222 COVID-19 vaccine. The data were produced by immunoSEQ multiplex PCR, yet TCRdb's version contains in-frame clones alone and is incomplete. The sample yields over 150,000 clones, 88% seen once. Sequenced material: peripheral blood, taken 28 days after the second AZD1222 dose. The receptors here all came from an adult who received the AZD1222 COVID-19 vaccine.

The chain has TRBV7-9 and TRBJ1-5; possible D gene TRBD1, 6 bases. Germline V CDR1 and CDR2: SEHNR, FQNEAQ (reference sequence). Trimming removed 0 bases at V and 9 bases at J, with 12 bases between. The CDR3 runs to 14 residues. CDR3: CASSLAGGLLPQHF. The CDR3 nucleotides are TGTGCCAGCAGCTTAGCTGGGGGGCTTCTGCCCCAGCATTTT.

This chain uses TRBV30 with TRBJ1-1; 8 positions agree with TRBD1. With 4 bases clipped from V and 12 bases from J, the junction kept 10 bases outside the gene matches. This CDR3 comprises 12 residues. Germline V gene sequence: CDR1 GTSNPN, CDR2 SVGIG (reference sequence). CDR3 region: CAWTPGQAGSFF. CDR3 sequence (DNA): TGTGCCTGGACCCCGGGACAGGCGGGTTCTTTCTTT.

The chain carries TRBV27 and TRBJ1-2, with 7 nucleotides matching TRBD1. The germline V gene has CDR1 MNHEY and CDR2 SMNVEV (reference sequence). Trimming at V came to 5 bases and at J to 7 bases, leaving 4 bases not matched to a gene. CDR3 size: 12 residues. The CDR3 DNA sequence: TGTGCCAGCAGTACGACAGGGACTGGCTACACCTTC. It is translated as CASSTTGTGYTF.

This sequence joins TRBV6-1 and TRBJ2-2, with 9 bases aligning to TRBD2. The CDR3 is 15 amino acids. From germline, CDR1 is MNHNS and CDR2 SASEGT. After removal of 1 base from V and 3 bases from J, the junction contained 0 bases not matched to a gene. The CDR3 DNA follows: TGTGCCAGCAGTGAAGGGACTAGCGACACCGGGGAGCTGTTTTTT. Translation: CASSEGTSDTGELFF.

The chain recombines TRBV5-4 with TRBJ2-4, with D possibly TRBD2 on 7 matching bases. The CDR3 is made up of 17 amino acids. Trimming took off 4 bases at V and 1 base at J, with 18 bases between the two ends. Germline assignment: CDR1 SGHNT and CDR2 YYREEE (reference sequence). The CDR3, as DNA: TGTGCCAGCAGCCCTGGGGGGGGTCAGGGGGCCAAAAACATTCAGTACTTC. The encoded protein is CASSPGGGQGAKNIQYF.

The V and J genes are TRBV12-5 and TRBJ1-1, with D perhaps matching TRBD1 (6 bases). Trimming took 6 bases from V and 3 from J, leaving 14 bases between them. Looked up from germline, CDR1 is LGHNT and CDR2 is FRNRAP. CDR3 length: 14 residues. CDR3 amino acids: CASGPGQTYTEAFF. Written as DNA, the CDR3 is TGTGCTAGTGGCCCAGGACAGACTTACACTGAAGCTTTCTTT.

The J gene is TRBJ1-1, the V gene TRBV6-4; D may be TRBD1 (5 bases). The V end lost 6 bases, the J end lost 4 bases, and 21 bases lay between the germline ends. Germline V gene data show CDR1 as MRHNA and CDR2 as SNTAGT. CDR3 length: 16 residues. The chain's CDR3 is CASRFSGGGTATEAFF. Here the CDR3 DNA reads TGTGCCAGCAGATTCTCCGGCGGGGGTACGGCCACTGAAGCTTTCTTT.

DNA for the CDR3: TGTGCCAGCTCACCACCTGCGACTAGGGTATCCGGGGAGCTGTTTTTT. It yields the protein CASSPPATRVSGELFF. V is TRBV18 and J is TRBJ2-2, with D possibly TRBD2 on 6 matching bases. CDR1 and CDR2 (germline): KGHSH, LQKENI. The germline V and J ends were trimmed by 0 bases and 6 bases, with 14 bases remaining between them. The CDR3 runs to 16 residues.

The rearrangement joins TRBV10-3 to TRBJ1-1; D is unclear. V lost 5 bases, J lost 1 base, and 8 bases lay in between. The CDR3 extends over 13 amino acids. The V gene's germline CDR1 is ENHRY and CDR2 SYGVKD. The CDR3 here is CAISPDPNTEAFF. As DNA, the CDR3 is TGTGCCATCAGTCCGGACCCGAACACTGAAGCTTTCTTT.

The gene calls are TRBV5-6 and TRBJ1-2, with 7 bases lining up with TRBD1. The germline V gene encodes CDR1 SGHDT and CDR2 YYEEEE. The CDR3 spans 13 residues. J was trimmed by 6 bases and V by 4 bases; bases with no gene match: 6. The CDR3 loop reads CASSVGGQDGYTF. In DNA form, the CDR3 reads TGTGCCAGCAGCGTAGGGGGCCAGGATGGCTACACCTTC.